The T cell receptor (beta chain) under discussion was sequenced for a study of cytomegalovirus exposure and HLA in healthy donors (dated by TCRdb to about 2017). For the study in its entirety: An earlier analysis of under 600 of the donors reported 250 to 300 Gb of sequence data and 100 million to 130 million unique TCR beta sequences from about 200 million T cells. Approximately 300 gigabases of sequencing data and roughly 80 million unique TCR sequences made up an early release that covered roughly 670 HLA-typed donors. Among the approximately 420 genotyped donors, around 81% belonged to the genetic ancestry cluster associated with self-reported Caucasian donors. The study aimed to test whether signatures of past pathogen exposure could be identified by cataloging public T cell receptors. The study used immunosequencing to profile the T cell repertoires of more than 650 subjects and linked those repertoires to cytomegalovirus serostatus. Along with the roughly 700-subject first cohort, a separate validation cohort of 120 different subjects was used. To predict cytomegalovirus infection status, the study combined high-throughput TCR immunosequencing, statistical association of individual TCRs with disease status, and machine learning. To study patterns of TCR occurrence, a later analysis re-analyzed previously published TCR beta repertoires from several hundred donors and added high-resolution HLA genotyping. In the later analysis, no new phenotypic data were used to find candidate immune exposures; instead, reliance was placed on TCR beta sequences and their occurrence across donors. An earlier analysis of some 500 of the donors used high-throughput TCR beta sequencing to judge whether each TCR beta V gene segment behaved as functional or pseudogenic. Alongside the repertoire data, information on donor age, sex, ethnicity and CMV serostatus was compiled. In a later genetic analysis, genome-wide SNP genotypes for about three fifths of the 666 donors were used, and that subset was treated as a discovery cohort. Every discovery cohort repertoire had been produced on one sequencing platform. Both class I and class II loci were covered by HLA typing, at four-digit resolution. The number of typed donors differed by locus: roughly 629-640 for A, B, C, DRB1 and DQB1; 500 to 550 for DQA1; 606 for DPA1; and 450 to 480 for DPB1. Five DR-DQ haplotypes were handled as single units for association and clustering because linkage in the cohort was strong. Among about 360 genotyped donors of the cohort, an average of roughly 240,000 unique TCR beta nucleotide sequences were sequenced per donor, roughly 20% of them non-productive.

In total, roughly 710 healthy bone marrow donors made up the cohort. At the time of sampling, every cohort member was nominally healthy, though immune exposures that went unrecorded were likely present. The donor tested CMV seronegative, placing the donor among the 350 or so seronegative members of the cohort. A peripheral blood sample was provided by each donor, and peripheral blood mononuclear cells were used for TCR beta sequencing. Genomic DNA extraction from the blood cell samples was performed with the Qiagen DNeasy Blood Extraction Kit. General findings and caveats noted by the study authors: Immune exposure information for the cohort was limited to CMV serostatus. Cytomegalovirus status was reported to be diagnosed by the classifier with high specificity and sensitivity in both the original and validation cohorts. When HLA alleles, especially DR and DQ, strongly co-occurred, TCR associations were difficult to assign to individual alleles. Most CMV-associated TCR beta chains appeared to be HLA-restricted in a later analysis, and the HLA associations seemed to be driven largely by CMV exposure. Compared with the 666-donor mean, donors in an Asian-associated ancestry cluster had fewer N-insertions in productive TCRs, according to a later genetic analysis. A cluster of highly shared sequence variants was judged likely to represent a technical artifact of the sequencing pipeline. It was suggested by the authors that the approach could potentially be generalized to other disease states and immunological phenotypes. In a later genetic analysis, a missense DCLRE1C variant was associated with V-gene and J-gene trimming of TCR beta chains, and the association was replicated in an independent cohort. A later analysis found that HLA-associated TCR beta chains were more clonally expanded and had lower generation probabilities than equally common non-associated chains. Roughly uniform sequencing depth across donors was assumed in presence/absence analyses, although this assumption may not hold. A later analysis associated 15,000 or so TCR beta sequences with specific HLA alleles at a false discovery rate of 0.05. This cohort had only TCR beta chains sequenced, and the lack of alpha or paired-chain data limited which features could be detected. Because some donors lacked HLA typing at each locus, the association tests relied only on the typed subset. Correlated functional status among segregating V segments might reflect linkage disequilibrium, but an unknown experimental factor could not be ruled out. In an earlier analysis of 450 to 750 of the donors, most TCR beta V segments appeared in productive rearrangements about 87% or about 30% of the time, broadly matching IMGT annotations. A later analysis found that TCR association rates varied across HLA loci, with DRB1 alleles showing the most associated TCRs and HLA-C alleles the fewest. In a later analysis, several top co-occurrence clusters were reported to appear linked to parvovirus B19, influenza, CMV and Epstein-Barr virus. While some public TCRs were present in many individuals, most TCR sequences turned up only very rarely across donors. Because the 87-base-pair reads could not distinguish some IMGT-functional V segments, including TRBV6-2 and TRBV6-3, those segments were excluded. A further reported finding was that TCR beta sequences accurately predicted the HLA-A and HLA-B alleles for most subjects in the first cohort. Because counts were too low, 15 or so rarely observed V segments, including chromosome 9 orphons, were excluded from the earlier analysis of around 640 of the donors. In vitro tests confirmed that a few of the cytomegalovirus-associated TCR beta chains recognize cytomegalovirus antigens. The study gave a list of around 170 TCR beta chains associated with cytomegalovirus.

The CDR3 holds 14 amino acids from the cysteine to the phenylalanine. The entry retains the CDR3 DNA only, 42 bases that are in frame from base 1. Looking up the germline V gene yields CDR1 LGHNT and CDR2 FRNRAP. V drops 6 bases and J drops 6 bases, leaving 15 bases in between. Concerning this clone itself: Its antigen is currently not known. It has no much larger one-base neighbor in the sample; base qualities were not kept.

The library was generated by the immunoSEQ multiplex PCR assay. For the multiplex PCR, a mixture combining 60 forward primers for TCR Vbeta segments and 13 reverse primers for TCR Jbeta segments was used. The CDR3 region of rearranged TCR beta genes was amplified from genomic DNA by a multiplex PCR assay. Amplified TCR beta libraries were sequenced as 87-base-pair reads on the Illumina HiSeq System. For the original study's pipeline: In a later analysis, tens of millions of unique TCR beta chains were counted across the approximately 620 repertoires, and approximately 11 million of these chains were shared by at least two donors. Raw reads were error-corrected and collapsed into unique sequences with a nearest-neighbor algorithm that merged closely related sequences to remove PCR and sequencing errors. V, D and J gene segments were assigned by aligning CDR3 sequences to IMGT reference sequences. For a sequence to be retained, a match of at least six nucleotides was required to both a V gene segment and a J gene segment. Rearrangements were classified as productive when the CDR3 lacked stop codons and remained in frame with V and J, and all other rearrangements were classified as non-productive. CDR3 was defined according to IMGT convention as the region running from the second conserved V-encoded cysteine to the conserved J-encoded phenylalanine. Sequences without an unambiguous match to a single V gene segment were excluded from the earlier analysis of over 500 of the donors. In an earlier analysis of some 590 of the donors, V segments were called functional above 56.7% productive rearrangements and were called segregating when the between-donor standard deviation exceeded 5%. A statistical classification framework was built to diagnose cytomegalovirus status from the catalog of TCR beta chain sequences. In a later analysis, TCR nucleotide sequences were compared against IMGT/GENE-DB human TR gene sequences so that V and J genes could be assigned. The TCRdist pipeline was used in a later analysis to assign CDR3 sequences and most-parsimonious VDJ recombination scenarios. A later analysis defined each TCR beta chain by its CDR3 amino acid sequence plus V-gene family, and excluded reads lacking a unique V-gene family. A later analysis removed 592 highly shared, low-generation-probability nucleotide sequences to deal with suspected cross-contamination and a sequencing artifact. In a later analysis, a clonal expansion index for each public chain was calculated from normalized within-repertoire ranks of inferred template counts. In a later analysis, generation probabilities were computed with a VDJ recombination model fitted to out-of-frame rearrangements, and the resulting probabilities were checked against IGoR. In a later analysis, TCR-TCR, TCR-HLA and TCR-CMV co-occurrence was scored with hypergeometric tests, and a repertoire-size bias correction was applied to TCR pairs. To estimate false discovery rates, a later analysis permuted the HLA or CMV assignments 20 times. In a later analysis, co-occurring TCRs were grouped using DBSCAN, and TCRdist sequence similarity was added for clustering within HLA-allele-positive subsets. Repertoires with fewer than 30,000 or more than 120,000 public chains, plus five repertoires with anomalous nucleotide sharing, were excluded from co-occurrence clustering. Imported from immuneACCESS, the table was reduced by TCRdb to in-frame sequences with V and J called. These copies leave out some clones; in studies compared against another copy, an unresolved V gene accounts for under half, and the cause of the remainder is not known. The V and J calls and clone size are taken from that table; D and trimming were inferred from the DNA. This sample comprises 150,000 to 200,000 clones, about three quarters of them detected only once. The leading ten clones occupy under 7.5% of the sample.

The sample consisted of PBMCs. The V and J segments used are TRBV12-5 and TRBJ1-5, with the D gene uncertain. The receptor comes from a man aged 40-50 years in good health and CMV-seronegative. At the DNA level, the sequence is TGTGCTAGTGGGGGAGAGGGATCGGGTCAGCCCCAGCATTTT. The encoded protein is CASGGEGSGQPQHF.